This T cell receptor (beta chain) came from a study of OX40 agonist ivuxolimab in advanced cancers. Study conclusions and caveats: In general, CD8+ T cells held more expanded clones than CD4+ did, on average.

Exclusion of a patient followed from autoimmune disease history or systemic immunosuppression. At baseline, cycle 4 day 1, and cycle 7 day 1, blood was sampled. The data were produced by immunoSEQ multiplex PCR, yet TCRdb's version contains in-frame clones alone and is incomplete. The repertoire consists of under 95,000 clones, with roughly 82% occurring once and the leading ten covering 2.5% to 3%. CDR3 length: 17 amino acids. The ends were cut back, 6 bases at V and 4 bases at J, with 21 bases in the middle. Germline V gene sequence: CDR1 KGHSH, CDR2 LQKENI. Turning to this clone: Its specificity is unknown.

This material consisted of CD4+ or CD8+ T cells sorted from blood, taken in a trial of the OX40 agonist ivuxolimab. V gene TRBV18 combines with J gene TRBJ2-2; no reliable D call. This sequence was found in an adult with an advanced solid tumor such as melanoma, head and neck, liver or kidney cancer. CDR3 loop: CASSPSDRSLGTGELFF. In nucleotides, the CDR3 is TGTGCCAGCTCCCCCAGCGACCGGAGTTTGGGCACCGGGGAGCTGTTTTTT.